Below are 19 T cell receptor beta chains sequenced from a single sample in a study of control samples from healthy donors and cancer patients. TCRdb's copy holds only in-frame clones and misses some; the assay was immunoSEQ multiplex PCR. Among approximately 50,000 clones listed, roughly 87% were seen once. Sample: PBMCs. These receptors were collected from a man in his 60s with head and neck cancer.

This clone was seen just once. The chain joins TRBV10-2 to TRBJ1-4, with 7 positions matching TRBD1. The CDR3 has 15 residues. Germline V gene lookup returns CDR1 WSHSY and CDR2 SAAADI. V lost 4 bases and J lost 6; bases outside the gene matches: 8. The CDR3 DNA reads TGCGCCAGCAGTGCCCGACAGGGAGGTGATGAAAAACTGTTTTTT. Translating gives CASSARQGGDEKLFF.

The chain links TRBV3-1 (or the pseudogene TRBV3-2) to TRBJ1-6; no clear D. Germline V CDR1 and CDR2: LGHDT, YNNKEL (reference sequence). The CDR3 length is 17 residues. V lost 0 bases and J lost 0, with 9 bases in between. The DNA of the CDR3 is TGTGCCAGCAGCCAAGACGGAAGGAGCTCCTATAATTCACCCCTCCACTTT. This sequence encodes CASSQDGRSSYNSPLHF.

This clone was recorded once. This chain connects TRBV20-1 to TRBJ2-3, with 7 bases that match TRBD1. This CDR3 comprises 16 residues. From germline, CDR1 is DFQATT and CDR2 SNEGSKA (reference sequence). The V segment lost 3 bases and the J segment 2 bases; nucleotides outside the gene matches: 11. The CDR3, as DNA: TGCAGTGCTAGTGTAACCGGGACAGCATCCACAGATACGCAGTATTTT. Residues: CSASVTGTASTDTQYF.

In its sample, this clone was seen a few times. The chain uses TRBV28 and TRBJ1-5; no firm D call. The V end lost 2 bases, the J end lost 9 bases, and 8 bases lay between the germline ends. From germline, CDR1 is MDHEN and CDR2 SYDVKM. The CDR3 consists of 12 residues. In nucleotides, the CDR3 is TGTGCCAGCAGTTTAATGCGCAGGCCCCAGCATTTT. Translation: CASSLMRRPQHF.

The V gene is TRBV4-1, the J gene TRBJ2-5, with 12 bases lining up with TRBD2. The CDR3 is made up of 16 amino acids. Germline trimming cut 2 bases from V and 5 bases from J; bases unmatched to any gene: 6. Per the germline V gene, CDR1 is MGHRA and CDR2 is YSYEKL. The CDR3 DNA sequence: TGCGCCAGCAGCCAATCGACTAGCGGGAGCCGGGAGACCCAGTACTTC. Residues: CASSQSTSGSRETQYF.

The chain joins TRBV4-3 to TRBJ2-1; D is undetermined. This CDR3 spans 12 amino acids. The V gene lost 0 bases and the J gene lost 7 bases, with 4 bases spanning the gap. The V gene's germline CDR1 is LGHNA and CDR2 YSLEER. DNA of the CDR3: TGCGCCAGCAGCCAAGATCGAAATGAGCAGTTCTTC. Residues: CASSQDRNEQFF.

The CDR3 sequence: CASSRGPGTDVNSPLHF. In DNA, the CDR3 is TGTGCCAGCAGCCGAGGTCCCGGGACCGACGTTAATTCACCCCTCCACTTT. This chain connects TRBV3-1 (or the pseudogene TRBV3-2) to TRBJ1-6, with D possibly being TRBD1 (5 bases). Germline V CDR1 and CDR2: LGHDT, YNNKEL (reference sequence). The CDR3 runs 17 residues. The germline V and J ends were trimmed by 4 bases and 6 bases, with 19 bases remaining between them.

V is TRBV4-1 and J is TRBJ2-7, with TRBD1 identical over 7 bases. The germline gives CDR1 MGHRA, CDR2 YSYEKL. The CDR3 consists of 22 residues. Trimming at V came to 0 bases and at J to 2 bases, leaving 25 bases not matched to a gene. The CDR3 DNA follows: TGCGCCAGCAGCCAAGATTCGGGGTGGTGGACAGGTGCCTCCAGCCCCACCTACGAGCAGTACTTC. Translating it yields CASSQDSGWWTGASSPTYEQYF.

This chain uses TRBV6-5 with TRBJ1-2, with 8 bases lining up with TRBD1. Germline values: CDR1 MNHEY, CDR2 SVGAGI. The CDR3 spans 15 residues. V shed 6 bases and J 3 bases; nucleotides not matched to a gene: 9. CDR3 nucleotide sequence: TGTGCCAGCAGGCCCGCGGGACAGGATGACTATGGCTACACCTTC. It specifies CASRPAGQDDYGYTF.

The V call is TRBV12-3 or TRBV12-4, the J call TRBJ1-3; no clear D gene. The CDR3 sequence is 13 residues long. V was shortened by 7 bases and J by 0 bases, with 7 bases between the two germline ends. The CDR3 DNA reads as TGTGCCAGCACCCTGTACTCTGGAAACACCATATATTTT. Amino acids: CASTLYSGNTIYF.

V gene TRBV7-3 combines with J gene TRBJ2-1; 7 bases map to TRBD1. After removal of 5 bases from V and 4 bases from J, the junction contained 8 bases not matched to a gene. Germline V lookup: CDR1 SGHTA, CDR2 FQGTGA. This CDR3 has 15 residues. CDR3 in amino acids: CASSPGTEPYNEQFF. In DNA form, the CDR3 reads TGTGCCAGCAGCCCTGGGACAGAGCCTTACAATGAGCAGTTCTTC.

V usage is TRBV19 and J usage is TRBJ2-2; no reliable D call. The V and J ends lost 3 bases and 5 bases respectively, with 4 bases between them. The germline gives CDR1 LNHDA, CDR2 SQIVND (reference sequence). There are 12 residues in the CDR3. CDR3 residues: CASSMGTGELFF. Here the CDR3 DNA reads TGTGCCAGTAGTATGGGGACCGGGGAGCTGTTTTTT.

This clone was seen a single time. The chain employs TRBV28 and TRBJ2-4, with unresolved D. V lost 1 base to trimming and J lost 0 bases, with 13 bases between them. There are 17 residues in the CDR3. CDR1 is MDHEN, CDR2 SYDVKM, per germline. In nucleotides, the CDR3 is TGTGCCAGCAGTTTATTATTGAACGATCTAGCCAAAAACATTCAGTACTTC. Amino acids: CASSLLLNDLAKNIQYF.

The V gene is TRBV6-1, the J gene TRBJ2-3; the D is unclear. The CDR3 extends over 17 amino acids. Germline V lookup: CDR1 MNHNS, CDR2 SASEGT. Trimming pared 3 bases from V and 0 bases from J, leaving 16 bases between. The CDR3: CASSESLGLTSTDTQYF. The CDR3 region has the DNA TGTGCCAGCAGTGAGTCCCTAGGGTTAACTAGCACAGATACGCAGTATTTT.

The V call is TRBV7-3, the J call TRBJ2-5; TRBD1 matches 8 bases. V dropped 5 bases and J dropped 1; count of bases not matched to a gene: 3. Germline V gives CDR1 SGHTA, CDR2 FQGTGA. The CDR3 runs to 14 residues. CDR3 in amino acids: CASSRTGGQETQYF. The DNA of the CDR3 is TGTGCCAGCAGCAGAACAGGGGGCCAAGAGACCCAGTACTTC.

This clone was seen just once. This chain uses TRBV4-1 with TRBJ2-7; TRBD1 matches 9 bases. CDR3 length: 17 amino acids. J lost 6 bases, V lost 0 bases, and 12 bases had no gene match. Looked up from germline, CDR1 is MGHRA and CDR2 is YSYEKL. The CDR3 reads CASSQEGTGTGSFEQYF. The DNA for the CDR3 is TGCGCCAGCAGCCAAGAGGGGACCGGGACAGGGAGTTTCGAGCAGTACTTC.

The genes are TRBV9 and TRBJ2-5; D remains ambiguous. Germline V gene lookup returns CDR1 SGDLS and CDR2 YYNGEE. V was cut by 3 bases and J by 2 bases, with 14 bases left in between. CDR3 length equals 15 residues. The CDR3 nucleotides read TGTGCCAGCAGCGCGGCTGGCTCTACTCAAGAGACCCAGTACTTC. Amino acids: CASSAAGSTQETQYF. Full variable domain (remainder filled in from reference TRBV9 and TRBJ2-5): DSGVTQTPKHLITATGQRVTLRCSPRSGDLSVYWYQQSLDQGLQFLIQYYNGEERAKGNILERFSAQQFPDLHSELNLSSLELGDSALYFCASSAAGSTQETQYFGPGTRLLVL.

This chain links TRBV7-3 with TRBJ2-3; D possibly corresponds to TRBD1 (5 bases). The CDR3 contains 14 residues. Trimming removed 4 bases at V and 6 bases at J, with 14 bases between. CDR1 SGHTA and CDR2 FQGTGA come from the germline V gene. For the CDR3, the DNA is TGTGCCAGCAGCTCTGGGCCAGGGCCGGATACGCAGTATTTT. The encoded protein is CASSSGPGPDTQYF.

The CDR3 nucleotides read TGTGCCTGGACCCCGGACATCTCTGGCGGCTACACCTTC. It is translated as CAWTPDISGGYTF. This chain joins TRBV30 and TRBJ1-2, with a weak D call TRBD1 (5 bases). V was trimmed by 4 bases and J by 8 bases, leaving 17 bases between them. The germline V gene has CDR1 GTSNPN and CDR2 SVGIG (reference sequence). The CDR3 sequence is 13 residues long.